This T cell receptor beta chain derives from a study of blood T cell repertoires in COVID-19. Study-level background: Specimens from acute and convalescent COVID-19 originated in the United States, Italy and Spain. PBMCs, B-cell-depleted T cells, or T cells were the source of the cDNA or gDNA that made up the material.

V was shortened by 0 bases and J by 6 bases, with 15 bases between the two germline ends. This CDR3 contains 15 residues. CDR1 and CDR2 from the germline V gene are GTSNPN and SVGIG (reference sequence). Under the authors' procedure: Reference gene primer amplification yielded estimated nucleated cell counts. Using immunoSEQ multiplex PCR, the repertoire was profiled, and TCRdb retains in-frame clones only, with some absent. V and J calls and clone size are copied from that table; D and trimming were computed from the DNA. In the table there are under 200,000 clones, more than 65% of which are singletons.

What was sequenced was peripheral blood. The receptor comes from a human donor with acute or convalescent COVID-19. The donor label of this sample is uncertain. This chain links TRBV30 with TRBJ1-5; D gene ambiguous. CDR3 protein: CAWSVGSSVGQPQHF. The CDR3 DNA sequence: TGTGCCTGGAGTGTCGGCAGCAGCGTCGGTCAGCCCCAGCATTTT.